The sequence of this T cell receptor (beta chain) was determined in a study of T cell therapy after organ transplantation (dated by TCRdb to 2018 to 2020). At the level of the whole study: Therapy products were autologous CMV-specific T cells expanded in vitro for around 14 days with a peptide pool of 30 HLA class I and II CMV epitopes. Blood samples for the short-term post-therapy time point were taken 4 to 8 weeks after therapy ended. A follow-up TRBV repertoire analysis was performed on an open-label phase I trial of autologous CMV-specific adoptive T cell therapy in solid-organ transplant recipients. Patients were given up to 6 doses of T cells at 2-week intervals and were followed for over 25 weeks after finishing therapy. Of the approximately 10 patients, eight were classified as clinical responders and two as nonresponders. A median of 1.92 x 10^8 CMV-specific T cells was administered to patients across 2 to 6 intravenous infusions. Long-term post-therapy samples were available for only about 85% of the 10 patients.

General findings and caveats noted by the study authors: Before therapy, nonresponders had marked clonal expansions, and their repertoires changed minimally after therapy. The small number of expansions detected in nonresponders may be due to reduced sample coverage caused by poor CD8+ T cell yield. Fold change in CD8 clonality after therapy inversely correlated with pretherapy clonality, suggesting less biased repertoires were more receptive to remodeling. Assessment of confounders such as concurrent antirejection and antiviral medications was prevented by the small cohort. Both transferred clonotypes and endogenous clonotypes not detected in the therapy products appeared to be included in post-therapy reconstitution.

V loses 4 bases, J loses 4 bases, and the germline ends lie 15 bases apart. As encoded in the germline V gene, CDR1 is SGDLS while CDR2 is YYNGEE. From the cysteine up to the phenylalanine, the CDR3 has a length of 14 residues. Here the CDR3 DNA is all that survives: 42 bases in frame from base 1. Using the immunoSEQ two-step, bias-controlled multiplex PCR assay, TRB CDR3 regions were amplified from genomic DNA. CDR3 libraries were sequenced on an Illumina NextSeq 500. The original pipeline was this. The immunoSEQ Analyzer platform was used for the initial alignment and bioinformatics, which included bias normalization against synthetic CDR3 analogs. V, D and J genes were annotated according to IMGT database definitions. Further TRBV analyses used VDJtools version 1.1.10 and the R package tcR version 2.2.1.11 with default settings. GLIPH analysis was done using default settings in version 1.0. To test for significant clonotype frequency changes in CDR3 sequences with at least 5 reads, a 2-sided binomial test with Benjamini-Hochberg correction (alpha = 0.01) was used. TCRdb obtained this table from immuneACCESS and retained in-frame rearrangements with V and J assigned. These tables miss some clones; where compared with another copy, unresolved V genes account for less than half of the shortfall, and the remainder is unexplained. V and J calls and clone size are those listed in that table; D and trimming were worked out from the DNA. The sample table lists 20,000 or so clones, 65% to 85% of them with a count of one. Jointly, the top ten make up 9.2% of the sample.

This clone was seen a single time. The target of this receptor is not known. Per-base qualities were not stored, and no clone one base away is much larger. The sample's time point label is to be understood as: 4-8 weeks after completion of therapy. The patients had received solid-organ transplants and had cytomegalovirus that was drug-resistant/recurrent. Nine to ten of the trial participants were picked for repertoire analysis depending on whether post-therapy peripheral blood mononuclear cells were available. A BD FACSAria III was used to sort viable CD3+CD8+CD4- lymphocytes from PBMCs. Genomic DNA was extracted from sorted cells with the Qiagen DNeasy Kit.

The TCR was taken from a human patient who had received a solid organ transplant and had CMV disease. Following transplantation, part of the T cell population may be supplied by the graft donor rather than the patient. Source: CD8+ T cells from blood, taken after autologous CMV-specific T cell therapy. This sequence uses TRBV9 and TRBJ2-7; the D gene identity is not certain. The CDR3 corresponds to CASSPYDSRYEQYF. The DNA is TGTGCCAGCAGCCCATATGATTCCCGATACGAGCAGTACTTC.